These T cell receptor beta chains were read from a single sample in a study of shared clonotypes between healthy human individuals. Libraries were prepared by immunoSEQ multiplex PCR; TCRdb keeps only in-frame clonotypes and omits some of them. The data contain approximately 1,000,000 clones, approximately 78% of them singletons. The sequenced material came from memory CD4+ T cells from PBMCs. The receptors were sampled from a man between 18 and 35 years old in good health. Some clones in this sample may be carry-over from other donors' samples. CDR3s include the opening cysteine and the closing phenylalanine or tryptophan. Clone size is given for some rows only: seen once, a few or many times, or a class if the clone is expanded.

.,TRBV19,TRBJ2-2,CASRKTSGGATGELFF
.,TRBV5-6,TRBJ2-3,CASSLVGGSTDTQYF
.,TRBV6-1,TRBJ1-2,CASSARSAGYTF
.,TRBV2,TRBJ1-2,CASSEIRTLFGYTF
.,TRBV5-5,TRBJ2-7,CASSSGGDPYEQYF
.,TRBV4-1,TRBJ2-7,CASSHLGGNRDYEQYF
.,TRBV5-1,TRBJ2-5,CASSLGPGETQYF
.,TRBV5-1,TRBJ2-7,CASSLEAWREQYF
.,TRBV5-1,TRBJ1-1,CASRPGTGGLNTEAFF
many,TRBV7-9,TRBJ2-1,CASRYENNEQFF
.,TRBV27,TRBJ1-4,CASSFREKLFF
.,TRBV28,TRBJ2-6,CASSLRQGVDTGANVLTF
.,TRBV7-2,TRBJ2-7,CASSLVTSGSYEQYF
.,TRBV18,TRBJ1-2,CASTADRHYGYTF
.,TRBV5-1,TRBJ2-5,CASSLTSGSETQYF
.,TRBV7-3,TRBJ1-2,CASSETGGGGYTF
.,TRBV7-9,TRBJ2-2,CASSLLGEVTGELFF
few,TRBV6-5,TRBJ1-2,CASSYIKGGGYGYTF
.,TRBV30,TRBJ2-5,CAWRTTGGRETQYF
.,TRBV7-9,TRBJ1-2,CASSFWGGGYTF
.,TRBV11-2,TRBJ2-7,CASSLAQITDEQYF
.,TRBV27,.,CASSLGRASYEQYF
.,TRBV5-1,TRBJ2-6,CASGVEGAGANVLTF
.,TRBV6-5,TRBJ1-2,CASRETAGGYTF
.,TRBV19,TRBJ2-5,CASSRLLAGETQYF
.,TRBV9,TRBJ1-2,CASSQTASGGYTF
.,TRBV27,TRBJ2-5,CASSSQGSWETQYF
.,TRBV7-2,TRBJ2-4,CASSLQGADVDIQYF
.,TRBV7-9,TRBJ1-1,CASSLEGGSEAFF
.,TRBV6-1,TRBJ2-5,CASSGPGDRGWETQYF
.,TRBV9,TRBJ1-2,CASSRPGSLAF
.,TRBV2,TRBJ2-2,CASSETGELFF
.,TRBV5-8,TRBJ2-7,CASAAAGVREQYF
.,TRBV4-2,TRBJ2-5,CASSQDGTSGQETQYF
.,TRBV5-1,TRBJ2-1,CASSLVASGKGEQFF
.,TRBV6-6,TRBJ1-2,CASRSNRINYGYTF
.,TRBV28,TRBJ1-2,CASGRGFYGYTF
.,TRBV9,TRBJ1-1,CASSPGTFGLTEAFF
.,TRBV19,TRBJ2-5,CASSIWGKRETQYF
many,TRBV11-2,TRBJ2-3,CASSLERLAGVFGNTDTQYF
few,TRBV5-1,TRBJ2-3,CASSDLGQDTQYF
.,TRBV14,TRBJ2-7,CASSPPSGTGVREQYF
.,TRBV6-6,TRBJ1-3,CAARASSGNTIYF
.,TRBV15,TRBJ2-6,CATSSKRASGANVLTF
.,TRBV21-1,TRBJ1-5,CASSTNYQPQHF
.,TRBV29-1,TRBJ2-1,CSVGGRVDEQFF
.,TRBV28,TRBJ1-4,CASSLSGTGEKLFF